This T cell receptor (beta chain) comes out of a study of control samples from healthy donors and cancer patients. This table comes from immunoSEQ multiplex PCR, and its TCRdb copy is limited to in-frame clones, with some not included. The repertoire has 110,000 or so clones, about nine tenths of them found once; the top ten carry 4% to 5.5%. Germline CDR1 reads SGHTS; CDR2 reads YDEGEE. The V end was cut by 4 bases, the J end by 6 bases, with 11 bases between. The length of the CDR3 is 13 residues. Sequences were obtained from blood. This receptor was identified in a human donor in good health. The donor label of this sample is uncertain. The chain recombines TRBV5-8 with TRBJ2-4; unclear D gene. The CDR3 bases are TGTGCCAGCAGCCGACGGATGGGAAACATTCAGTACTTC. Residues: CASSRRMGNIQYF.